What follows are 12 T cell receptor beta chains derived from one specimen sequenced in a study of OX40 agonist ivuxolimab in advanced cancers. Data came from immunoSEQ multiplex PCR; TCRdb stores just in-frame clones and leaves some out. This table has about 79,000 clones, roughly 94% appearing once. Here the sequenced sample was CD4+ or CD8+ T cells sorted from blood, taken in a trial of the OX40 agonist ivuxolimab. The origin of the receptors is an adult with an advanced solid tumor such as melanoma, head and neck, liver or kidney cancer.

The chain recombines TRBV28 with TRBJ2-2; D may be TRBD1 or TRBD2 (6 bases each). Trimming removed 1 base from V and 4 bases from J, with 10 bases in between. The CDR3 has 15 amino acids. Germline CDR1 is MDHEN and CDR2 is SYDVKM. CDR3 coding DNA: TGTGCCAGCAGTTTATCGGAGGGGGGCACCGGGGAGCTGTTTTTT. It translates to CASSLSEGGTGELFF.

The CDR3 region is CASIRPETQYF. In DNA, the CDR3 is TGTGCCAGCATACGGCCAGAGACCCAGTACTTC. V and J are TRBV6-5 and TRBJ2-5, with unresolved D. The CDR3 covers 11 residues. Trimming removed 7 bases from V and 4 bases from J, with 7 bases in between. Germline CDR1 and CDR2: MNHEY and SVGAGI.

CDR3 amino acids: CASSSGQYSNQPQHF. The DNA of the CDR3 is TGTGCCAGCAGTTCTGGACAGTATAGCAATCAGCCCCAGCATTTT. This sequence joins TRBV28 and TRBJ1-5, with a possible D match to TRBD1 (6 bases). Deletions cut 4 bases from V and 0 bases from J, with 10 bases between. The CDR3 loop spans 15 amino acids. Looked up from germline, CDR1 is MDHEN and CDR2 is SYDVKM.

V is TRBV7-8 and J is TRBJ1-5; perhaps TRBD1 as D (6 bases). The CDR3 runs to 15 residues. The V gene lost 1 base and the J gene lost 5 bases, with 12 bases spanning the gap. Germline loops: CDR1 SGHVS, CDR2 FQNEAQ. This chain's CDR3 is CASSLVRGLDQPQHF. CDR3 DNA: TGTGCCAGCAGCTTAGTCAGGGGATTGGATCAGCCCCAGCATTTT.

J is TRBJ2-1 and V is TRBV7-9, with D tentatively TRBD2 (6 bases). This CDR3 region has 13 residues. Trimming stripped 5 bases from V and 9 bases from J, with 14 bases between. Per germline, CDR1 SEHNR and CDR2 FQNEAQ (reference sequence). The CDR3, as DNA: TGTGCCAGCAGCCCCCCCGGGGGTAGTGAGCAGTTCTTC. This gives the protein CASSPPGGSEQFF.

In nucleotides, the CDR3 is TGTGCCAGCAGCGGAGGGACTAGCGGGAGGTGGAGGTACAATGAGCAGTTCTTC. The encoded protein is CASSGGTSGRWRYNEQFF. J is TRBJ2-1 and V is TRBV13; TRBD2 matches 15 bases. The V and J ends lost 5 bases and 4 bases, in that order; junction bases with no gene match: 9. This CDR3 is built from 18 residues. CDR1 is PRHDT, CDR2 FYEKMQ, per germline (reference sequence).

The chain has TRBV28 and TRBJ2-5; D remains unclear. This CDR3 spans 15 amino acids. Germline CDR1 and CDR2: MDHEN and SYDVKM. Trimming left V 3 bases short and J 2 bases short, with 13 bases between. In DNA form, the CDR3 reads TGTGCCAGCAGTTTCTTGGGGAATCAGCAAGAGACCCAGTACTTC. This encodes CASSFLGNQQETQYF.

The chain joins TRBV7-3 to TRBJ2-2; D is possibly TRBD1 or TRBD2 (5 bases each). From germline, CDR1 is SGHTA and CDR2 FQGTGA. CDR3 length equals 15 residues. The germline V and J ends were trimmed by 2 bases and 3 bases, with 10 bases remaining between them. In DNA, the CDR3 is TGTGCCAGCAGCTTAGGGGGTCAGGACACCGGGGAGCTGTTTTTT. It translates to CASSLGGQDTGELFF.

Only one count was recorded for this clone. The CDR3 DNA sequence: TGTGCCAGCAGCTTAGATCAGGGTTACGAGCAGTACTTC. This encodes CASSLDQGYEQYF. J is TRBJ2-7 and V is TRBV11-2; TRBD1 is a possible D gene (5 bases). Germline lookup yields CDR1 SGHAT and CDR2 FQNNGV. The CDR3 is 13 amino acids. Between the trimmed V and J ends, which lost 0 bases and 4 bases, there was a span of 7 bases.

The chain uses TRBV5-6 and TRBJ2-7; D is unclear. Looked up from germline, CDR1 is SGHDT and CDR2 is YYEEEE. The CDR3 is made up of 14 amino acids. V shed 9 bases and J shed 0 bases, with 16 bases lying between them. CDR3 loop: CATSDEFSSYEQYF. CDR3 nucleotides: TGTGCCACCTCGGACGAGTTCAGCTCCTACGAGCAGTACTTC.

This rearrangement joins TRBV27 to TRBJ2-1; 14 nucleotides agree with TRBD2. The trim removed 8 bases at V and 7 bases at J, leaving 1 base unmatched. The V gene's germline CDR1 is MNHEY and CDR2 SMNVEV (reference sequence). The CDR3 has 13 amino acids. This CDR3 reads CASGTSGSNEQFF. CDR3 coding DNA: TGTGCCAGCGGGACTAGCGGGAGTAATGAGCAGTTCTTC.

The chain joins TRBV7-9 to TRBJ2-3; D ambiguous. Per the germline V gene, CDR1 is SEHNR and CDR2 is FQNEAQ (reference sequence). The CDR3 has 14 residues. V shed 2 bases and J shed 0 bases, with 6 bases lying between them. CDR3 sequence (DNA): TGTGCCAGCAGCTTAAGTACTAGCACAGATACGCAGTATTTT. It is translated as CASSLSTSTDTQYF. Together with reference TRBV7-9 and TRBJ2-3, the CDR3 gives the full variable domain: DTGVSQNPRHKITKRGQNVTFRCDPISEHNRLYWYRQTLGQGPEFLTYFQNEAQLEKSRLLSDRFSAERPKGSFSTLEIQRTEQGDSAMYLCASSLSTSTDTQYFGPGTRLTVL.